Below are 28 T cell receptor beta chains sequenced from a single sample in a study of blood T cells in healthy people across ages (dated by TCRdb to about 2015). The library relied on 5' RACE. The data were produced on an Illumina HiSeq 2500. A second PCR of about 7 to 12 cycles was run with a J-beta primer mix and a sample-barcoded 5' primer. TCRdb trimmed public reads at Q25 via fastp, called clones via MiXCR and kept in-frame beta chains. Identical CDR3 protein sequences are pooled into one entry, listed with their most common genes and DNA. This sample gives hundreds of thousands of distinct CDR3 sequences in total; around 48% of them show up just once. Roughly 34% of the sample goes to the ten largest clones. Input material: blood. Receptors originate from a woman in her sixties in good health.

The V and J genes are TRBV14 and TRBJ2-7; 7 bases match TRBD2. The CDR3 contains 14 residues. Unmatched junction bases numbered 5, after V lost 1 base and J lost 5 bases. CDR1 is SGHDN and CDR2 is FVKESK in the germline V gene. Here the CDR3 DNA reads TGTGCCAGCAGCCAAGCGGGAGGCTTACACGAGCAGTACTTC. Translated: CASSQAGGLHEQYF.

This clonotype was observed a few times. The chain employs TRBV7-9 and TRBJ1-2; a possible D gene is TRBD1 (5 bases). Germline assignment: CDR1 SEHNR and CDR2 FQNEAQ (reference sequence). The ends were cut back, 3 bases at V and 4 bases at J, with 15 bases in the middle. This CDR3 has 15 residues. CDR3 DNA sequence: TGTGCCAGCAGCTTTTCCTCGGGGGGTGGCTATGGCTACACCTTC. Translation: CASSFSSGGGYGYTF.

At least ten counts were recorded for this clonotype. This sequence joins TRBV7-9 and TRBJ2-3; D might be TRBD1 or TRBD2, each matching 5 bases. Germline lookup yields CDR1 SEHNR and CDR2 FQNEAQ (reference sequence). V was shortened by 3 bases and J by 0 bases, with 10 bases between the two germline ends. This CDR3 is built from 15 residues. The CDR3 coding sequence is TGTGCCAGCAGCTTCGGGGCTGATAGCACAGATACGCAGTATTTT. Protein product: CASSFGADSTDTQYF.

This clonotype was detected many times. The chain carries TRBV7-2 and TRBJ2-3; 7 bases fit TRBD2. Trimming at V came to 4 bases and at J to 0 bases, leaving 4 bases not matched to a gene. This CDR3 comprises 15 residues. Germline CDR1 is SGHTA and CDR2 is FQGNSA. The DNA of the CDR3 is TGTGCCAGCAGCTCCAGCGGGACTAGCACAGATACGCAGTATTTT. This translates into CASSSSGTSTDTQYF. Filled out from reference TRBV7-2 and TRBJ2-3, the complete variable domain reads GAGVSQSPSNKVTEKGKDVELRCDPISGHTALYWYRQSLGQGLEFLIYFQGNSAPDKSGLPSDRFSAERTGGSVSTLTIQRTQQEDSAVYLCASSSSGTSTDTQYFGPGTRLTVL.

This sequence joins TRBV30 and TRBJ1-2, with TRBD1 matching 9 bases. Trimming removed 4 bases from V and 1 base from J; junction bases left unmatched: 7. CDR3 length equals 15 residues. Germline CDR1 GTSNPN, CDR2 SVGIG (reference sequence). The CDR3 is CAWTRLGQGNYGYTF. The CDR3 DNA follows: TGTGCCTGGACCCGACTGGGACAGGGTAACTATGGCTACACCTTC.

The chain uses TRBV7-2 and TRBJ1-2; 7 bases agree with TRBD1. The CDR3 extends over 14 amino acids. The V and J ends lost 2 bases and 7 bases, in that order; junction bases with no gene match: 7. Germline V gives CDR1 SGHTA, CDR2 FQGNSA. Here the CDR3 reads CASSLTKGACGYTF. Here the CDR3 DNA reads TGTGCCAGCAGCTTAACCAAGGGGGCCTGTGGCTACACCTTC. Complete variable domain (other parts from reference TRBV7-2 and TRBJ1-2): GAGVSQSPSNKVTEKGKDVELRCDPISGHTALYWYRQSLGQGLEFLIYFQGNSAPDKSGLPSDRFSAERTGGSVSTLTIQRTQQEDSAVYLCASSLTKGACGYTFGSGTRLTVV.

This chain links TRBV30 with TRBJ1-1; maybe TRBD1 (5 bases). CDR3 length: 11 amino acids. CDR1 is GTSNPN and CDR2 is SVGIG in the germline V gene (reference sequence). V gave up 5 bases and J gave up 10 bases, with 14 bases separating them. In DNA form, the CDR3 reads TGTGCCTGGGGAAAAGAGGGGCGAGCTTTCTTT. Its protein is CAWGKEGRAFF.

The chain recombines TRBV3-1 with TRBJ2-5; D is perhaps TRBD1 or TRBD2 (6 bases each). The DNA end favors TRBJ2-7, so the J call may be wrong. Germline-derived CDR1 and CDR2 are LGHDT and YNNKEL (reference sequence). The CDR3 covers 14 residues. In DNA, the CDR3 is TGTGCCAGCAGCTCGACTAGGGTGGGGGCCGAGCAGTACTTC. Protein sequence: CASSSTRVGAEQYF.

This chain links TRBV12-5 with TRBJ1-5; possibly TRBD1 for D (5 bases). The V end was cut by 7 bases, the J end by 6 bases, with 13 bases between. Looked up from germline, CDR1 is LGHNT and CDR2 is FRNRAP. This CDR3 is 13 amino acids long. As DNA, the CDR3 is TGTGCTAGTGCGGGCGGGGGTGGTCAGCCCCAGCATTTT. The encoded protein is CASAGGGGQPQHF.

This clonotype has a count of ten or more. The chain joins TRBV20-1 to TRBJ1-2; 12 bases fit TRBD1. In germline, CDR1 is DFQATT, CDR2 SNEGSKA (reference sequence). The CDR3 totals 13 residues. In nucleotides, the CDR3 is TGCAGCCCGTGGAGAGGGACAGGGGGCGGCTACACCTTC. Translating gives CSPWRGTGGGYTF.

The chain links TRBV6-2 or TRBV6-3 to TRBJ2-4, with a possible D match to TRBD1 (6 bases). The germline V and J ends were trimmed by 2 bases and 9 bases, with 11 bases remaining between them. The germline V gene encodes CDR1 MNHEY and CDR2 SVGEGT. The CDR3 runs 13 residues. The CDR3 DNA follows: TGTGCCAGCAGTTACGTGGGGGCGGTCATTCAGTACTTC. This codes for CASSYVGAVIQYF.

This rearrangement joins TRBV20-1 to TRBJ1-2; D not certain. Trimming shortened V by 8 bases and J by 4 bases, and 11 bases separated the two germline ends. The germline V gene encodes CDR1 DFQATT and CDR2 SNEGSKA (reference sequence). The CDR3 totals 11 residues. The CDR3 nucleotides read TGCAGTCTTCGTTTCCGCTATGGCTACACCTTC. Translation gives CSLRFRYGYTF.

To note about this clonotype: A much bigger clone sits one base away, suggesting this may be a read error. This sequence joins TRBV11-3 and TRBJ2-1; no reliable D call. This CDR3 region has 14 residues. Germline V gene lookup returns CDR1 SGHNT and CDR2 YENEEA. CDR3 DNA sequence: TGTGCCAGCAGCTTAGGTTCGAGTAGCAATGAGCGGTTCTTC. Translation gives CASSLGSSSNERFF.

The chain has TRBV6-6 and TRBJ1-2; D gene unclear. Germline V gives CDR1 MNHNY, CDR2 SVGAGI (reference sequence). V lost 5 bases, J lost 0 bases, and 13 bases lay in between. The CDR3 is 15 amino acids. CDR3 bases: TGTGCCAGCAGTGCCGGAGGGTGGGCTAACTATGGCTACACCTTC. Translated: CASSAGGWANYGYTF.

Concerning this clonotype: A much larger clone is a single base away; this may be a read error. V is TRBV14 and J is TRBJ2-1; weak D call: TRBD2 (5 bases). CDR1 and CDR2 from the germline V gene are SGHDN and FVKESK. CDR3 size: 12 residues. The CDR3 reads CASGQGRGEQFF. Written as DNA, the CDR3 is TGTGCCAGCGGCCAAGGGAGAGGTGAGCAGTTCTTC. Full variable domain (remainder filled in from reference TRBV14 and TRBJ2-1): EAGVTQFPSHSVIEKGQTVTLRCDPISGHDNLYWYRRVMGKEIKFLLHFVKESKQDESGMPNNRFLAERTGGTYSTLKVQPAELEDSGVYFCASGQGRGEQFFGPGTRLTVL.

J is TRBJ2-5 and V is TRBV20-1; TRBD2 aligns across 10 bases. V shed 1 base and J 2 bases; nucleotides not matched to a gene: 13. This CDR3 has 18 residues. Germline CDR1 and CDR2: DFQATT and SNEGSKA (reference sequence). CDR3 in amino acids: CSARVHPLAGDLQETQYF. CDR3 bases: TGCAGTGCTAGAGTCCACCCCCTAGCGGGAGATCTTCAAGAGACCCAGTACTTC.

The gene calls are TRBV29-1 and TRBJ2-1; 10 nucleotides align to TRBD2. Germline CDR1 and CDR2: SQVTM and ANQGSEA. V shed 4 bases, J shed 1 base, and the junction held 4 bases outside the gene matches. The CDR3 has 15 residues. CDR3 bases: TGCAGCGTTGTGGTAGCGGGAGGATCCTACAATGAGCAGTTCTTC. This sequence encodes CSVVVAGGSYNEQFF.

This sequence joins TRBV7-2 and TRBJ2-7; a possible D gene is TRBD2 (6 bases). The CDR3 is 15 residues long. Trimming pared 7 bases from V and 7 bases from J, leaving 23 bases between. CDR1 and CDR2 (germline): SGHTA, FQGNSA. This chain's CDR3 is CASTLTSWSMYEQYF. CDR3 nucleotides: TGTGCCAGCACCCTAACTAGCTGGAGCATGTATGAGCAGTACTTC.

The V gene is TRBV29-1, the J gene TRBJ2-3; 11 positions match TRBD2. V shed 6 bases and J 5 bases; nucleotides not matched to a gene: 4. The V gene's germline CDR1 is SQVTM and CDR2 ANQGSEA. The CDR3 contains 13 residues. The CDR3 DNA reads as TGCAGCGTCGCGGGACTAGCGGTAGATACGCAGTATTTT. It is translated as CSVAGLAVDTQYF.

The sample holds a few counts of this clonotype. The genes are TRBV7-6 and TRBJ2-2; D uncertain. Germline CDR1 and CDR2: SGHVS and FNYEAQ. The CDR3 sequence is 11 residues long. V was trimmed by 5 bases and J by 7 bases, leaving 5 bases between them. This CDR3 reads CASSPGGELFF. CDR3 coding DNA: TGTGCCAGCAGCCCGGGCGGGGAGCTGTTTTTT.

The chain joins TRBV2 to TRBJ2-1; D unresolved. The V end lost 2 bases, the J end lost 9 bases, and 8 bases lay between the germline ends. Germline CDR1 is SNHLY and CDR2 is FYNNEI. The CDR3 has 12 residues. CDR3: CASSESATEQFF. DNA for the CDR3: TGTGCCAGCAGTGAAAGTGCGACTGAGCAGTTCTTC.

This rearrangement joins TRBV7-9 to TRBJ1-2; D not certain. Germline values: CDR1 SEHNR, CDR2 FQNEAQ (reference sequence). Deletions cut 3 bases from V and 10 bases from J, with 15 bases between. CDR3 length: 13 amino acids. CDR3 sequence: CASSFEKVGVYTF. CDR3 in DNA: TGTGCCAGCAGCTTCGAAAAAGTGGGTGTCTACACCTTC.

V is TRBV3-1 and J is TRBJ2-5, with 11 bases that match TRBD1. The J call may be faulty, since TRBJ2-7 better matches the DNA end. CDR1 and CDR2 from the germline V gene are LGHDT and YNNKEL (reference sequence). The CDR3 spans 15 residues. Here the CDR3 reads CASSHWDRGDYEQYF. CDR3 nucleotides: TGTGCCAGCAGCCACTGGGACAGGGGGGACTACGAGCAGTACTTC.

This sequence joins TRBV2 and TRBJ2-4, with TRBD1 matching over 7 bases. With the DNA end fitting TRBJ2-7 better, the J assignment may be wrong. The CDR3 consists of 14 residues. The V gene's germline CDR1 is SNHLY and CDR2 FYNNEI. The CDR3 DNA sequence: TGTGCCAGCAGTCGAGACAGGGTGACCTGCGAGCAGTACTTC. Amino acids: CASSRDRVTCEQYF.

A few counts support this clonotype. The chain employs TRBV6-5 and TRBJ1-4; TRBD1 matches 7 bases. V gave up 2 bases and J gave up 7 bases; unmatched junction bases: 1. Germline CDR1 and CDR2: MNHEY and SVGAGI. The CDR3 spans 13 residues. CDR3 sequence (DNA): TGTGCCAGCAGTTACCGACAGGGTGAAAAACTGTTTTTT. Encoded protein: CASSYRQGEKLFF.

The chain uses TRBV7-2 and TRBJ2-3, with D maybe TRBD2 (5 bases). The CDR3 contains 15 residues. Germline CDR1 reads SGHTA; CDR2 reads FQGNSA. V was clipped by 1 base and J by 2 bases, with 10 bases between them. CDR3 sequence reads: CASSLGPGNTDTQYF. The CDR3 bases are TGTGCCAGCAGCTTAGGTCCGGGGAACACAGATACGCAGTATTTT. The variable domain in full, with the rest retrieved from reference TRBV7-2 and TRBJ2-3, is GAGVSQSPSNKVTEKGKDVELRCDPISGHTALYWYRQSLGQGLEFLIYFQGNSAPDKSGLPSDRFSAERTGGSVSTLTIQRTQQEDSAVYLCASSLGPGNTDTQYFGPGTRLTVL.

The chain uses TRBV5-1 and TRBJ1-2, with a tentative D call TRBD1 (5 bases). The CDR3 length is 15 residues. Germline V lookup: CDR1 SGHRS, CDR2 YFSETQ. V shed 0 bases and J shed 6 bases, with 15 bases lying between them. CDR3: CASSLAGTNGNGYTF. The CDR3, as DNA: TGCGCCAGCAGCTTGGCCGGGACCAATGGTAATGGCTACACCTTC.

This clonotype came up a few times. The DNA of the CDR3 is TGCAGTGCCAAGAATCCGGGACAGAGCACAGATACGCAGTATTTT. This translates into CSAKNPGQSTDTQYF. The chain couples TRBV20-1 to TRBJ2-3, with TRBD1 matching 7 bases. Germline V lookup: CDR1 DFQATT, CDR2 SNEGSKA (reference sequence). CDR3 length: 15 amino acids. V trimming: 6 bases; J trimming: 0 bases; junction bases outside the gene matches: 9.